Each of the 26 T cell receptor beta chains below was sequenced from the same sample in a study of cytomegalovirus exposure and HLA in healthy donors. This PCR relied on a set of 60 Vbeta primers and 13 Jbeta primers. Measured with immunoSEQ multiplex PCR; TCRdb has only the in-frame clones, and not every one. This table holds over 85,000 clones, around 80% found once. The sequenced material came from PBMCs. These receptors were taken from a man aged 25 to 45 in good health and CMV-seropositive.

This clone was counted once. J is TRBJ1-3 and V is TRBV6-5; D unresolved. The V gene lost 5 bases and the J gene lost 0 bases, with 8 bases spanning the gap. This CDR3 is built from 14 residues. The germline CDR1 and CDR2 sequences are MNHEY and SVGAGI. The CDR3 region has the DNA TGTGCCAGCAGTGAAACAAACTCTGGAAACACCATATATTTT. Encoded protein: CASSETNSGNTIYF.

This clone was seen a few times. The chain is built from TRBV9 and TRBJ2-7; D is unresolved. The CDR3 loop spans 14 amino acids. Germline values: CDR1 SGDLS, CDR2 YYNGEE. V lost 0 bases and J 0 bases, leaving 7 bases between the germline ends. CDR3 DNA: TGTGCCAGCAGCGTAGCTACCTCCTCCTACGAGCAGTACTTC. Its protein is CASSVATSSYEQYF.

V gene TRBV7-2 combines with J gene TRBJ2-2; the D is unclear. Germline CDR1 reads SGHTA; CDR2 reads FQGNSA. The CDR3 totals 12 residues. V gave up 0 bases and J gave up 11 bases, with 7 bases separating them. Written as DNA, the CDR3 is TGTGCCAGCAGCTTAGCCCCAACAGAGCTGTTTTTT. Translating gives CASSLAPTELFF.

V gene TRBV7-6 combines with J gene TRBJ2-3, with 7 bases identical to TRBD2. Looked up from germline, CDR1 is SGHVS and CDR2 is FNYEAQ. The trim removed 5 bases at V and 7 bases at J, leaving 6 bases unmatched. This CDR3 comprises 13 residues. CDR3 nucleotides: TGTGCCAGCAGCCCCTGGCGGGGGAATACGCAGTATTTT. Its protein product is CASSPWRGNTQYF.

In this sample, this clone turned up once. CDR3 coding DNA: TGTGCCAGTAGTGCATCCGGGACAGCAGACAATGAGCAGTTCTTC. Translating it yields CASSASGTADNEQFF. V usage is TRBV19 and J usage is TRBJ2-1, with TRBD1 identical over 7 bases. This CDR3 comprises 15 residues. Germline CDR1 and CDR2: LNHDA and SQIVND (reference sequence). The ends lost 5 bases at V and 5 bases at J; junction bases unmatched: 9.

The V gene is TRBV15, the J gene TRBJ1-1, with D perhaps matching TRBD1 (6 bases). The V and J ends lost 1 base and 1 base respectively, with 13 bases between them. The CDR3 covers 16 residues. The germline V gene has CDR1 LNHNV and CDR2 YYDKDF (reference sequence). The DNA of the CDR3 is TGTGCCACCAGCAGAGGCAGGGGCGAGGGGAACACTGAAGCTTTCTTT. Encoded protein: CATSRGRGEGNTEAFF.

This sequence joins TRBV7-3 and TRBJ2-3; TRBD2 might be the D (6 bases). The ends were cut back, 1 base at V and 1 base at J, with 9 bases in the middle. The CDR3 loop spans 15 amino acids. CDR1 is SGHTA, CDR2 FQGTGA, per germline. CDR3 amino acids: CASSLSPGGTDTQYF. For the CDR3, the DNA is TGTGCCAGCAGCTTAAGTCCGGGGGGCACAGATACGCAGTATTTT. Full variable domain (outside the CDR3, taken from reference TRBV7-3 and TRBJ2-3): GAGVSQTPSNKVTEKGKYVELRCDPISGHTALYWYRQSLGQGPEFLIYFQGTGAADDSGLPNDRFFAVRPEGSVSTLKIQRTERGDSAVYLCASSLSPGGTDTQYFGPGTRLTVL.

This chain links TRBV19 with TRBJ1-1; D call uncertain. Germline V gene lookup returns CDR1 LNHDA and CDR2 SQIVND (reference sequence). Between the trimmed V and J ends, which lost 1 base and 7 bases, there was a span of 13 bases. The CDR3 runs 14 residues. The CDR3 region is CASSIVAKAGEAFF. CDR3 in DNA: TGTGCCAGTAGTATAGTTGCGAAGGCGGGTGAAGCTTTCTTT.

V is TRBV5-4 and J is TRBJ1-2, with 7 positions matching TRBD1. The CDR3 length is 14 residues. V was pared by 0 bases and J by 3 bases, with 2 bases of the junction left unmatched. The germline V gene encodes CDR1 SGHNT and CDR2 YYREEE (reference sequence). The CDR3 DNA is TGTGCCAGCAGCTTGGTCCAGGGGGACTATGGCTACACCTTC. Its protein is CASSLVQGDYGYTF.

This chain joins TRBV7-3 and TRBJ2-3; 9 bases are a match to TRBD2. CDR1 and CDR2 (germline): SGHTA, FQGTGA. The CDR3 extends over 17 amino acids. V trimming: 2 bases; J trimming: 6 bases; junction bases outside the gene matches: 12. The CDR3 loop reads CASSLAGGPSFMDTQYF. The CDR3, as DNA: TGTGCCAGCAGCTTAGCGGGGGGGCCGAGTTTTATGGATACGCAGTATTTT.

This clone occurred a few times. This chain links TRBV19 with TRBJ1-4; D not resolved. The CDR3 sequence is 16 residues long. Trimming took 4 bases from V and 0 from J, leaving 12 bases between them. CDR1 is LNHDA, CDR2 SQIVND, per germline (reference sequence). The CDR3 nucleotides read TGTGCCAGTAGTAGCGGACTGCCAGCAACTAATGAAAAACTGTTTTTT. Amino acids: CASSSGLPATNEKLFF.

For the CDR3, the DNA is TGTGCCAGCAGTTCGGACAGGGGCACAGATACGCAGTATTTT. This translates into CASSSDRGTDTQYF. V is TRBV27 and J is TRBJ2-3; 8 nucleotides line up with TRBD1. CDR3 length equals 14 residues. CDR1 MNHEY and CDR2 SMNVEV come from the germline V gene (reference sequence). Trimming at V came to 4 bases and at J to 1 base, leaving 1 base not matched to a gene.

This clone was counted a few times. The V gene is TRBV4-2, the J gene TRBJ1-1; 8 bases are a match to TRBD1. The CDR3 is 15 amino acids. The V gene end was trimmed by 1 base and the J gene end by 1 base; junction bases not matched to a gene: 2. Germline V CDR1 and CDR2: LGHNA, YNFKEQ. CDR3 in amino acids: CASSQAGGRNTEAFF. CDR3 DNA sequence: TGTGCCAGCAGCCAAGCAGGGGGCAGGAACACTGAAGCTTTCTTT.

V usage is TRBV5-1 and J usage is TRBJ1-5, with D unclear. V was cut by 0 bases and J by 0 bases, with 4 bases left in between. The CDR3 is 14 amino acids. Germline-derived CDR1 and CDR2 are SGHRS and YFSETQ. CDR3 region: CASSLAGSNQPQHF. Written as DNA, the CDR3 is TGCGCCAGCAGCTTGGCCGGTAGCAATCAGCCCCAGCATTTT.

This clone appeared once. The chain recombines TRBV4-2 with TRBJ2-3; 13 bases are shared with TRBD2. CDR3 length equals 15 residues. Germline V lookup: CDR1 LGHNA, CDR2 YNFKEQ. V lost 7 bases, J lost 5 bases, and 6 bases stayed unmatched. The DNA for the CDR3 is TGTGCCAGCACCACTAGCGGGGGGGCTGGAGATACGCAGTATTTT. Protein sequence: CASTTSGGAGDTQYF.

The chain uses TRBV5-5 and TRBJ1-3; the match to TRBD1 covers 10 bases. Germline CDR1 and CDR2: SGHKS and YYEKEE (reference sequence). The CDR3 covers 16 residues. V lost 4 bases and J lost 2; bases outside the gene matches: 6. The DNA for the CDR3 is TGTGCCAGCAGCCCAAGGACAGGGGGAACTGGAAACACCATATATTTT. This codes for CASSPRTGGTGNTIYF. Combining the CDR3 with reference TRBV5-5 and TRBJ1-3 gives the whole variable domain DAGVTQSPTHLIKTRGQQVTLRCSPISGHKSVSWYQQVLGQGPQFIFQYYEKEERGRGNFPDRFSARQFPNYSSELNVNALLLGDSALYLCASSPRTGGTGNTIYFGEGSWLTVV.

This clone was detected once. CDR3 coding DNA: TGTGCCACCAGCAGGATAGCGGGGCTTGGCAATGAGCAGTTCTTC. Translating it yields CATSRIAGLGNEQFF. This rearrangement joins TRBV15 to TRBJ2-1; 8 nucleotides match TRBD2. The ends lost 3 bases at V and 6 bases at J; junction bases unmatched: 7. The CDR3 runs 15 residues. Germline V gene data show CDR1 as LNHNV and CDR2 as YYDKDF (reference sequence).

This chain links TRBV19 with TRBJ2-1; D remains ambiguous. The V and J ends lost 3 bases and 4 bases respectively, with 7 bases between them. Germline CDR1 is LNHDA and CDR2 is SQIVND (reference sequence). The CDR3 is 13 residues long. The CDR3 coding sequence is TGTGCCAGTAGTATTATGGAGTACAATGAGCAGTTCTTC. Residues: CASSIMEYNEQFF. Supplemented by reference TRBV19 and TRBJ2-1, the full variable domain reads DGGITQSPKYLFRKEGQNVTLSCEQNLNHDAMYWYRQDPGQGLRLIYYSQIVNDFQKGDIAEGYSVSREKKESFPLTVTSAQKNPTAFYLCASSIMEYNEQFFGPGTRLTVL.

V usage is TRBV19 and J usage is TRBJ2-3; D may be TRBD1 (5 bases). Trimming shortened V by 5 bases and J by 6 bases, and 12 bases separated the two germline ends. Germline-derived CDR1 and CDR2 are LNHDA and SQIVND (reference sequence). The length of the CDR3 is 13 residues. This CDR3 reads CASSVAWGDTQYF. The CDR3 DNA is TGTGCCAGTAGTGTAGCTTGGGGCGATACGCAGTATTTT.

The chain combines TRBV19 with TRBJ1-2; the match to TRBD1 covers 7 bases. The CDR3 length is 16 residues. From germline, CDR1 is LNHDA and CDR2 SQIVND (reference sequence). V was clipped by 5 bases and J by 5 bases; unmatched bases: 14. The CDR3 region is CASSAVQGELTYGYTF. CDR3 in DNA: TGTGCCAGTAGTGCCGTCCAGGGGGAGCTTACTTATGGCTACACCTTC.

The V gene is TRBV29-1, the J gene TRBJ2-4; 10 nucleotides agree with TRBD1. Trimming at V came to 5 bases and at J to 5 bases, leaving 21 bases not matched to a gene. Per germline, CDR1 SQVTM and CDR2 ANQGSEA. The CDR3 extends over 19 amino acids. CDR3 nucleotides: TGCAGCGTTTCCCCCCCGGGCGGGACAGGGGTACCGGGGGAAAACATTCAGTACTTC. The encoded protein is CSVSPPGGTGVPGENIQYF.

The chain recombines TRBV5-1 with TRBJ2-1; 7 bases line up with TRBD2. CDR1 and CDR2 from the germline V gene are SGHRS and YFSETQ. The V segment lost 1 base and the J segment 3 bases; nucleotides outside the gene matches: 7. The CDR3 runs to 16 residues. In DNA, the CDR3 is TGCGCCAGCAGCTTGTCATCGGGCGGGGGCTACAATGAGCAGTTCTTC. This codes for CASSLSSGGGYNEQFF.

V is TRBV7-2 and J is TRBJ1-2; D gene uncertain. Trimming pared 1 base from V and 7 bases from J, leaving 19 bases between. The CDR3 totals 16 residues. Germline CDR1 and CDR2: SGHTA and FQGNSA. The CDR3 region has the DNA TGTGCCAGCAGCTTAGTAAGGTCCTCTAGGAGGGCTGGCTACACCTTC. As protein: CASSLVRSSRRAGYTF. The full variable domain, with the rest looked up from reference TRBV7-2 and TRBJ1-2, is GAGVSQSPSNKVTEKGKDVELRCDPISGHTALYWYRQSLGQGLEFLIYFQGNSAPDKSGLPSDRFSAERTGGSVSTLTIQRTQQEDSAVYLCASSLVRSSRRAGYTFGSGTRLTVV.

The J gene is TRBJ2-3, the V gene TRBV2; 10 positions agree with TRBD2. Germline V lookup: CDR1 SNHLY, CDR2 FYNNEI. V trimming: 4 bases; J trimming: 2 bases; junction bases outside the gene matches: 6. The CDR3 is made up of 16 amino acids. The CDR3 sequence is CASSGNSGGNTDTQYF. CDR3 nucleotide sequence: TGTGCCAGCAGTGGGAATAGCGGGGGGAACACAGATACGCAGTATTTT.

J is TRBJ2-3 and V is TRBV4-1, with a tentative D call TRBD1 (5 bases). Germline-derived CDR1 and CDR2 are MGHRA and YSYEKL. V was shortened by 1 base and J by 3 bases, with 20 bases between the two germline ends. The CDR3 extends over 18 amino acids. CDR3 DNA sequence: TGCGCCAGCAGCCAAGCTACCTCGGACACCTATGGGACAGATACGCAGTATTTT. This translates into CASSQATSDTYGTDTQYF.

The V call is TRBV4-2, the J call TRBJ2-3; 8 nucleotides agree with TRBD2. Trimming at V came to 4 bases and at J to 2 bases, leaving 5 bases not matched to a gene. The CDR3 spans 15 residues. From germline, CDR1 is LGHNA and CDR2 YNFKEQ. CDR3 amino acids: CASSRDGGDTDTQYF. In nucleotides, the CDR3 is TGTGCCAGCAGCCGTGACGGGGGGGACACAGATACGCAGTATTTT.